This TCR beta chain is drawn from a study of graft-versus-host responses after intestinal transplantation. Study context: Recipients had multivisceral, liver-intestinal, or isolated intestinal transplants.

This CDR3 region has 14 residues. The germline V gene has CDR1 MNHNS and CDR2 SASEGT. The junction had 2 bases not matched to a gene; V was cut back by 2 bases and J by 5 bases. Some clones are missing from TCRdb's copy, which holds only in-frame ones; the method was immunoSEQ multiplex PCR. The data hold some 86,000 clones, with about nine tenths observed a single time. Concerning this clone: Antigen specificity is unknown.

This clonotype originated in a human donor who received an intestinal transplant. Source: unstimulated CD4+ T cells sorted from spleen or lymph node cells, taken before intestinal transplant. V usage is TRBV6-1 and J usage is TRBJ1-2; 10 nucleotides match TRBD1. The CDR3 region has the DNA TGTGCCAGCAGTGAAAGGGACAGGGGATATGGCTACACCTTC. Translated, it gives CASSERDRGYGYTF.